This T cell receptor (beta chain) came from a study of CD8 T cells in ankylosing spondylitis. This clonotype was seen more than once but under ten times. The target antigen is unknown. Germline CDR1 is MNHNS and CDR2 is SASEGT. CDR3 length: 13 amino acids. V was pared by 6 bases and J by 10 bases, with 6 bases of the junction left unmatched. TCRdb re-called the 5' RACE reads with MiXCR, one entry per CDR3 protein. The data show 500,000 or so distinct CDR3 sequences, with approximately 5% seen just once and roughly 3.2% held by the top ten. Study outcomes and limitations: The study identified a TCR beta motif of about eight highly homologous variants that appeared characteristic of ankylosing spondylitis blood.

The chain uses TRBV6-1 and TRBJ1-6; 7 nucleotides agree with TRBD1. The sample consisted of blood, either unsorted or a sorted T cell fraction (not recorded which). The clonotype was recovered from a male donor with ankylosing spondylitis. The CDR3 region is CASRAGTDSPLHF. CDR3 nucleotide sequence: TGTGCCAGCAGGGCCGGGACAGACTCACCCCTCCACTTT.